This entry lists 24 T cell receptor beta chains sequenced from one sample in a study of CD8 T cells in Susac syndrome (dated by TCRdb to between 2018 and 2021). Library generation was performed with the immunoSEQ multiplex PCR assay. RNA was extracted with the RNeasy kit and about 0.5 to 1 ug was reverse transcribed using random hexamers. Clones were called with MiXCR by TCRdb after fastp trimmed the public reads at Q25, and only in-frame beta chains were retained. Entries that share a CDR3 protein sequence are merged under the most common genes and DNA. Here the sample has 110,000 or so distinct CDR3 sequences; 90% to 95% occur a single time. Just under 0.095% of the sample comes from the top ten. Sequencing used CD4+ T cells from PBMCs. The receptors come from a human donor with multiple sclerosis.

V gene TRBV7-2 combines with J gene TRBJ1-3, with D possibly matching TRBD1 (5 bases). The CDR3 sequence is 13 residues long. V was cut by 4 bases and J by 4 bases, with 8 bases left in between. CDR1 and CDR2 (germline): SGHTA, FQGNSA. CDR3 DNA sequence: TGTGCCAGCAGCTCGACAGAAGGAAACACCATATATTTT. Translating gives CASSSTEGNTIYF.

This chain joins TRBV29-1 and TRBJ2-1, with TRBD1 matching 9 bases. Trimming took 3 bases from V and 8 from J; bases not matched to a gene: 5. The CDR3 runs to 13 residues. CDR1 and CDR2 from the germline V gene are SQVTM and ANQGSEA. This CDR3 is CSVENRGRYEQFF. CDR3 coding DNA: TGCAGCGTTGAGAACAGGGGGCGGTATGAGCAGTTCTTC.

The chain links TRBV29-1 to TRBJ1-1; D is unclear. The CDR3 is 13 residues long. The germline V gene encodes CDR1 SQVTM and CDR2 ANQGSEA. The V end lost 4 bases, the J end lost 0 bases, and 9 bases lay between the germline ends. The CDR3 region has the DNA TGCAGCGTTGCGGAGTACATGAACACTGAAGCTTTCTTT. Its protein is CSVAEYMNTEAFF.

The CDR3 is CASTGRVSSGANVLTF. The CDR3 DNA follows: TGTGCCAGCACAGGGAGGGTGAGCTCTGGGGCCAACGTCCTGACTTTC. The chain combines TRBV27 with TRBJ2-6; 7 nucleotides align to TRBD2. The CDR3 extends over 16 amino acids. V was clipped by 7 bases and J by 0 bases; unmatched bases: 6. The germline CDR1 and CDR2 sequences are MNHEY and SMNVEV (reference sequence).

The J gene is TRBJ1-2, the V gene TRBV4-1; 8 bases agree with TRBD1. V dropped 4 bases and J dropped 7; count of bases not matched to a gene: 8. CDR3 length: 14 amino acids. CDR1 is MGHRA, CDR2 YSYEKL, per germline. Here the CDR3 reads CASSRTTGGSGYTF. The CDR3 bases are TGCGCCAGCAGCCGTACCACAGGGGGAAGTGGCTACACCTTC.

V usage is TRBV12-3 or TRBV12-4 and J usage is TRBJ2-5; 11 positions match TRBD1. V trimming: 5 bases; J trimming: 1 base; junction bases outside the gene matches: 0. The CDR3 is 14 residues long. The CDR3 is CASSGTGGQETQYF. The DNA for the CDR3 is TGTGCCAGCAGTGGGACAGGGGGCCAAGAGACCCAGTACTTC.

V gene TRBV5-1 combines with J gene TRBJ2-5; D is unclear. From germline, CDR1 is SGHRS and CDR2 YFSETQ. CDR3 length equals 17 residues. V was cut by 4 bases and J by 1 base, with 20 bases left in between. The CDR3 DNA reads as TGCGCCAGCAGCCAAAAAATGGCTGGTTCGGCCCAAGAGACCCAGTACTTC. It encodes CASSQKMAGSAQETQYF. Variable domain in full (rest from reference TRBV5-1 and TRBJ2-5): KAGVTQTPRYLIKTRGQQVTLSCSPISGHRSVSWYQQTPGQGLQFLFEYFSETQRNKGNFPGRFSGRQFSNSRSEMNVSTLELGDSALYLCASSQKMAGSAQETQYFGPGTRLLVL.

Here the CDR3 DNA reads TGTGCCAGCAGCGCGACCCCGAGAGGGGACAATGAGCAGTTCTTC. It codes for CASSATPRGDNEQFF. The chain couples TRBV9 to TRBJ2-1; possibly TRBD1 or TRBD2 for D (5 bases each). Germline values: CDR1 SGDLS, CDR2 YYNGEE. V lost 3 bases and J 5 bases, leaving 15 bases between the germline ends. This CDR3 region has 15 residues.

The chain has TRBV2 and TRBJ2-7; D unresolved. Trimming removed 8 bases at V and 3 bases at J, with 11 bases between. From germline, CDR1 is SNHLY and CDR2 FYNNEI. This CDR3 is 12 amino acids long. DNA of the CDR3: TGTGCCAGCGGGAAGGAACACTACGAGCAGTACTTC. Translated: CASGKEHYEQYF.

This chain connects TRBV3-1 to TRBJ2-1; unclear D gene. Germline-derived CDR1 and CDR2 are LGHDT and YNNKEL (reference sequence). The CDR3 runs to 11 residues. The V end was cut by 1 base, the J end by 9 bases, with 4 bases between. The CDR3 here is CASSQASEQFF. The CDR3 DNA reads TGTGCCAGCAGCCAAGCCAGTGAGCAGTTCTTC.

The chain has TRBV29-1 and TRBJ2-3, with D maybe TRBD2 (5 bases). Germline CDR1 SQVTM, CDR2 ANQGSEA. With 6 bases removed from V and 2 bases from J, the gap between germline ends came to 18 bases. CDR3 length: 15 residues. The CDR3 sequence is CSVGITRRDTDTQYF. For the CDR3, the DNA is TGCAGCGTGGGCATTACTAGACGCGACACAGATACGCAGTATTTT.

The chain couples TRBV20-1 to TRBJ1-2; D is possibly TRBD1 (5 bases). CDR3 length: 15 residues. Per the germline V gene, CDR1 is DFQATT and CDR2 is SNEGSKA (reference sequence). V was cut by 3 bases and J by 3 bases, with 17 bases left in between. The CDR3 is CSASTYGAGYYGYTF. CDR3 in DNA: TGCAGTGCTAGCACTTATGGGGCAGGCTACTATGGCTACACCTTC.

Only one count was recorded for this clonotype. The rearrangement joins TRBV18 to TRBJ1-1; 8 bases are a match to TRBD1. The CDR3 totals 14 residues. CDR1 is KGHSH, CDR2 LQKENI, per germline. V trimming: 2 bases; J trimming: 5 bases; junction bases outside the gene matches: 4. CDR3 in amino acids: CASSPSTGVTEAFF. Here the CDR3 DNA reads TGTGCCAGCTCACCATCGACAGGGGTAACTGAAGCTTTCTTT.

This chain uses TRBV7-2 with TRBJ2-3; no clear D. The V end was cut by 6 bases, the J end by 4 bases, with 11 bases between. The germline V gene encodes CDR1 SGHTA and CDR2 FQGNSA. CDR3 length: 13 residues. The DNA for the CDR3 is TGTGCCAGCAGTCGACCCCCGGCAGATACGCAGTATTTT. Amino acids: CASSRPPADTQYF.

In its sample, this clonotype was seen a few times. The CDR3 reads CASSEARGAGQPQHF. CDR3 coding DNA: TGTGCCAGCAGTGAAGCTCGGGGGGCGGGCCAGCCCCAGCATTTT. This chain connects TRBV2 to TRBJ1-5; TRBD1 might be the D (6 bases). Germline CDR1 SNHLY, CDR2 FYNNEI. Trimming pared 0 bases from V and 7 bases from J, leaving 13 bases between. This CDR3 has 15 residues. Filled out from reference TRBV2 and TRBJ1-5, the complete variable domain reads EPEVTQTPSHQVTQMGQEVILRCVPISNHLYFYWYRQILGQKVEFLVSFYNNEISEKSEIFDDQFSVERPDGSNFTLKIRSTKLEDSAMYFCASSEARGAGQPQHFGDGTRLSIL.

The J gene is TRBJ1-3, the V gene TRBV6-5; no firm D call. The CDR3 consists of 15 residues. Trimming removed 6 bases at V and 2 bases at J, with 14 bases between. Germline V gene sequence: CDR1 MNHEY, CDR2 SVGAGI. The CDR3 DNA sequence: TGTGCCAGCAGCTGGGTTGCAGGAGCTGGAAACACCATATATTTT. Translated: CASSWVAGAGNTIYF.

The genes are TRBV9 and TRBJ1-6; D unclear. V was cut by 1 base and J by 7 bases, with 9 bases left in between. CDR1 and CDR2 (germline): SGDLS, YYNGEE. The CDR3 runs to 14 residues. CDR3 protein: CASSVKAENSPLHF. For the CDR3, the DNA is TGTGCCAGCAGCGTAAAGGCAGAAAATTCACCCCTCCACTTT.

The rearrangement links TRBV27 to TRBJ1-4; D gene ambiguous. V was shortened by 5 bases and J by 0 bases, with 7 bases between the two germline ends. The germline V gene encodes CDR1 MNHEY and CDR2 SMNVEV (reference sequence). CDR3 length equals 14 residues. This CDR3 is CASSPTATNEKLFF. DNA for the CDR3: TGTGCCAGCAGTCCCACCGCAACTAATGAAAAACTGTTTTTT.

The V call is TRBV6-4, the J call TRBJ2-1; 8 nucleotides agree with TRBD1. In germline, CDR1 is MRHNA, CDR2 SNTAGT. Unmatched junction bases numbered 10, after V lost 5 bases and J lost 7 bases. The CDR3 spans 15 residues. CDR3 in DNA: TGTGCCAGCAGTTCTGACAGGGGCCTGAGGAATGAGCAGTTCTTC. Protein: CASSSDRGLRNEQFF.

The rearrangement links TRBV30 to TRBJ1-2, with 7 bases aligning to TRBD1. The V gene's germline CDR1 is GTSNPN and CDR2 SVGIG (reference sequence). The trim removed 6 bases at V and 4 bases at J, leaving 5 bases unmatched. The CDR3 runs to 12 residues. CDR3 bases: TGTGCCTGCCTACAGGGGAGCTATGGCTACACCTTC. Its protein is CACLQGSYGYTF.

The CDR3 bases are TGCGCCAGCAGTCAATGGGGCGGCTACACCTTC. It yields the protein CASSQWGGYTF. The chain joins TRBV23-1 to TRBJ1-2; D possibly corresponds to TRBD1 (5 bases). TRBV23-1 is an ORF, and what it does is uncertain. Deletions cut 1 base from V and 8 bases from J, with 5 bases between. The CDR3 has 11 amino acids.

The V and J genes are TRBV12-3 or TRBV12-4 and TRBJ2-7; TRBD2 might be the D (6 bases). The CDR3 runs to 12 residues. V was cut by 5 bases and J by 11 bases, with 16 bases left in between. DNA for the CDR3: TGTGCCAGCAGTCGCGAGGGTCGCGGGGAGTACTTC. It codes for CASSREGRGEYF.

V and J are TRBV15 and TRBJ2-7; TRBD2 agrees at 11 bases. This CDR3 has 15 amino acids. Germline V lookup: CDR1 LNHNV, CDR2 YYDKDF (reference sequence). Trimming removed 0 bases from V and 4 bases from J; junction bases left unmatched: 2. CDR3 residues: CATSRDSGGAYEQYF. For the CDR3, the DNA is TGTGCCACCAGCAGAGATAGCGGGGGGGCTTACGAGCAGTACTTC.

The chain couples TRBV3-1 to TRBJ2-5; 12 positions agree with TRBD2. Trimming took 2 bases from V and 5 from J; bases not matched to a gene: 9. This CDR3 is 17 amino acids long. Germline lookup yields CDR1 LGHDT and CDR2 YNNKEL (reference sequence). CDR3 sequence (DNA): TGTGCCAGCAGCCAACCTACTAGCGGGGGGCGACGGGAGACCCAGTACTTC. Its protein product is CASSQPTSGGRRETQYF.